The 19 T cell receptor beta chains presented below share a single source sample, sequenced in a study of shared clonotypes between healthy human individuals. Some clones are missing from TCRdb's copy, which holds only in-frame ones; the method was immunoSEQ multiplex PCR. The table lists about 300,000 clones, roughly 70% of them singletons. The sample comprised memory CD4+ T cells sorted from blood. Subset of the sample: CD45RA-negative fraction. Source of these receptors: a man younger than 45 in good health.

This clone showed up just once. The rearrangement uses TRBV18 and TRBJ2-1, with a tentative D call TRBD1 (5 bases). This CDR3 spans 14 amino acids. V lost 4 bases, J lost 4 bases, and 11 bases lay in between. Germline-derived CDR1 and CDR2 are KGHSH and LQKENI. The CDR3 sequence: CASSRPGLYNEQFF. CDR3 coding DNA: TGTGCCAGCTCACGTCCAGGGTTATACAATGAGCAGTTCTTC.

This rearrangement joins TRBV27 to TRBJ1-5, with 8 bases aligning to TRBD1. This CDR3 has 15 amino acids. The germline gives CDR1 MNHEY, CDR2 SMNVEV (reference sequence). V was clipped by 5 bases and J by 4 bases; unmatched bases: 7. CDR3 protein: CASSTRQGPNQPQHF. DNA of the CDR3: TGTGCCAGCAGTACCCGACAGGGGCCAAATCAGCCCCAGCATTTT.

The chain is built from TRBV2 and TRBJ1-2; D is possibly TRBD1 (5 bases). Germline V gene data show CDR1 as SNHLY and CDR2 as FYNNEI. CDR3 length: 15 residues. Trimming removed 6 bases from V and 3 bases from J, with 17 bases in between. CDR3 nucleotides: TGTGCCAGCAGCGAGGGGATCTTTGGTTACTATGGCTACACCTTC. It specifies CASSEGIFGYYGYTF.

The chain is built from TRBV2 and TRBJ2-1; 12 nucleotides agree with TRBD1. Germline values: CDR1 SNHLY, CDR2 FYNNEI. V shed 7 bases and J 7 bases; nucleotides not matched to a gene: 5. The CDR3 is 14 amino acids. This CDR3 reads CASTGTGGLNEQFF. The CDR3 DNA is TGTGCCAGCACAGGGACAGGGGGCTTAAATGAGCAGTTCTTC.

The chain links TRBV11-2 to TRBJ2-1; D is uncertain. Trimming pared 1 base from V and 0 bases from J, leaving 7 bases between. There are 15 residues in the CDR3. CDR1 is SGHAT and CDR2 is FQNNGV in the germline V gene. The CDR3 region is CASSLGLGSYNEQFF. For the CDR3, the DNA is TGTGCCAGCAGCTTAGGACTGGGCTCCTACAATGAGCAGTTCTTC. Drawing the rest from reference TRBV11-2 and TRBJ2-1, the complete variable domain is EAGVAQSPRYKIIEKRQSVAFWCNPISGHATLYWYQQILGQGPKLLIQFQNNGVVDDSQLPKDRFSAERLKGVDSTLKIQPAKLEDSAVYLCASSLGLGSYNEQFFGPGTRLTVL.

This clone has just one count. The chain is built from TRBV5-1 and TRBJ2-6; D may be TRBD2 (5 bases). Trimming removed 3 bases from V and 1 base from J, with 11 bases in between. This CDR3 spans 16 amino acids. Per the germline V gene, CDR1 is SGHRS and CDR2 is YFSETQ. CDR3: CASSWVEGSGANVLTF. The CDR3 DNA sequence: TGCGCCAGCAGCTGGGTCGAGGGATCTGGGGCCAACGTCCTGACTTTC.

V usage is TRBV5-4 and J usage is TRBJ2-3; 8 nucleotides match TRBD1. Germline trimming cut 4 bases from V and 5 bases from J; bases unmatched to any gene: 12. This CDR3 contains 16 residues. Germline values: CDR1 SGHNT, CDR2 YYREEE (reference sequence). CDR3: CASSPPSGQGKDTQYF. In nucleotides, the CDR3 is TGTGCCAGCAGCCCGCCGAGCGGACAGGGTAAAGATACGCAGTATTTT.

The genes are TRBV25-1 and TRBJ2-1; the match to TRBD2 covers 10 bases. The length of the CDR3 is 15 residues. The V gene end was trimmed by 3 bases and the J gene end by 4 bases; junction bases not matched to a gene: 3. Germline CDR1 reads MGHDK; CDR2 reads SYGVNS. This CDR3 is CASSELAGDYNEQFF. CDR3 sequence (DNA): TGTGCCAGCAGTGAGCTAGCGGGAGATTACAATGAGCAGTTCTTC.

With respect to this clone: A junction end diverges from the germline sequence, so it may reflect a read error. The chain joins TRBV20-1 to TRBJ2-5; D is undetermined. From germline, CDR1 is DFQATT and CDR2 SNEGSKA (reference sequence). The CDR3 covers 11 residues. The CDR3 nucleotides read TGCAGTGCTAGAGCCCAAAAGACCCAGTACTTC. Translating it yields CSARAQKTQYF.

The chain recombines TRBV5-1 with TRBJ2-3, with D possibly matching TRBD1 (7 bases). CDR1 and CDR2 from the germline V gene are SGHRS and YFSETQ. The CDR3 length is 15 residues. V lost 3 bases, J lost 0 bases, and 11 bases lay in between. The CDR3 region has the DNA TGCGCCAGCAGCTCCAGGGGGGATAGCACAGATACGCAGTATTTT. This codes for CASSSRGDSTDTQYF.

The V and J genes are TRBV6-6 and TRBJ2-5, with D possibly called TRBD1 or TRBD2 (5 bases each). Germline V gene sequence: CDR1 MNHNY, CDR2 SVGAGI (reference sequence). The CDR3 has 12 amino acids. The germline V and J ends were trimmed by 1 base and 5 bases, with 5 bases remaining between them. The CDR3 DNA is TGTGCCAGCAGTTACTGGGGGGAGACCCAGTACTTC. Protein: CASSYWGETQYF.

The J gene is TRBJ2-3, the V gene TRBV5-6; D might be TRBD2 (6 bases). This CDR3 has 17 residues. Germline V CDR1 and CDR2: SGHDT, YYEEEE. Deletions cut 4 bases from V and 1 base from J, with 19 bases between. This chain's CDR3 is CASSQLGVGEGTDTQYF. CDR3 nucleotides: TGTGCCAGCAGCCAGCTGGGGGTAGGGGAGGGCACAGATACGCAGTATTTT.

The DNA of the CDR3 is TGCGCCAGCAGCTCACGGGGGGGCTCGAACACTGAAGCTTTCTTT. It codes for CASSSRGGSNTEAFF. V gene TRBV5-1 combines with J gene TRBJ1-1; D is perhaps TRBD1 (6 bases). The germline V gene encodes CDR1 SGHRS and CDR2 YFSETQ. The length of the CDR3 is 15 residues. V dropped 3 bases and J dropped 1 base, with 13 bases sitting between them. The full variable domain, its missing parts supplied by reference TRBV5-1 and TRBJ1-1, is KAGVTQTPRYLIKTRGQQVTLSCSPISGHRSVSWYQQTPGQGLQFLFEYFSETQRNKGNFPGRFSGRQFSNSRSEMNVSTLELGDSALYLCASSSRGGSNTEAFFGQGTRLTVV.

This clone came up a few times. V and J are TRBV28 and TRBJ2-5, with 16 bases fitting TRBD2. The CDR3 spans 18 residues. Germline loops: CDR1 MDHEN, CDR2 SYDVKM. After removal of 5 bases from V and 0 bases from J, the junction contained 6 bases not matched to a gene. The CDR3, as DNA: TGTGCCAGCAGTGTTCCGGGACTAGCGGGAGGGTACCAAGAGACCCAGTACTTC. It encodes CASSVPGLAGGYQETQYF.

The rearrangement links TRBV7-2 to TRBJ2-7, with TRBD2 identical over 8 bases. With V trimmed by 5 bases and J by 0 bases, 3 bases remained unmatched. Germline CDR1 is SGHTA and CDR2 is FQGNSA. The CDR3 has 14 amino acids. Here the CDR3 reads CASSPSGPSYEQYF. CDR3 DNA: TGTGCCAGCAGCCCTAGCGGGCCCTCCTACGAGCAGTACTTC. The whole variable domain, remainder taken from reference TRBV7-2 and TRBJ2-7, is GAGVSQSPSNKVTEKGKDVELRCDPISGHTALYWYRQSLGQGLEFLIYFQGNSAPDKSGLPSDRFSAERTGGSVSTLTIQRTQQEDSAVYLCASSPSGPSYEQYFGPGTRLTVT.

This sequence joins TRBV30 and TRBJ1-5; no firm D call. The CDR3 spans 13 residues. Germline CDR1 is GTSNPN and CDR2 is SVGIG (reference sequence). Deletions cut 5 bases from V and 1 base from J, with 9 bases between. CDR3 bases: TGTGCCTGGGACGTTGGGAGCAATCAGCCCCAGCATTTT. It encodes CAWDVGSNQPQHF.

This chain links TRBV2 with TRBJ1-2; D not certain. This CDR3 spans 13 amino acids. The V end lost 5 bases, the J end lost 6 bases, and 13 bases lay between the germline ends. Germline V CDR1 and CDR2: SNHLY, FYNNEI. CDR3 protein: CASSTTDWDGYTF. The CDR3, as DNA: TGTGCCAGCAGTACGACGGATTGGGATGGCTACACCTTC.

The rearrangement joins TRBV2 to TRBJ2-5; D unclear. CDR3 size: 13 residues. From germline, CDR1 is SNHLY and CDR2 FYNNEI. The V and J ends lost 2 bases and 1 base respectively, with 5 bases between them. The CDR3: CASSEYRQETQYF. In DNA form, the CDR3 reads TGTGCCAGCAGTGAATACCGCCAAGAGACCCAGTACTTC.

This clone was counted a single time. V gene TRBV2 combines with J gene TRBJ2-5; 8 positions match TRBD1. The V and J ends lost 2 bases and 5 bases, in that order; junction bases with no gene match: 7. Germline loops: CDR1 SNHLY, CDR2 FYNNEI. The CDR3 is made up of 15 amino acids. The CDR3 nucleotides read TGTGCCAGCAGTGAAAGACAGGGGTGGCGCGAGACCCAGTACTTC. Its protein product is CASSERQGWRETQYF.